A single sample is the source of the 7 T cell receptor beta chains below, sequenced in a study of shared clonotypes between healthy human individuals. TCRdb's copy holds only in-frame clones and misses some; the assay was immunoSEQ multiplex PCR. The table shows about 2.4 million clones, with 90% to 95% occurring only once. Sequenced sample: naive CD4+ T cells from PBMCs. Described subset: CD45RA+ positively selected. These receptors all come from a young man in good health. Some clones in this sample may be carry-over from other donors' samples.

V and J are TRBV5-1 and TRBJ2-5; D assignment may be TRBD1 or TRBD2 (6 bases each). Per the germline V gene, CDR1 is SGHRS and CDR2 is YFSETQ. Between the trimmed V and J ends, which lost 3 bases and 5 bases, there was a span of 14 bases. The CDR3 spans 14 residues. CDR3 in DNA: TGCGCCAGCAGCTCGACCACAGGGAGGGAGACCCAGTACTTC. This encodes CASSSTTGRETQYF.

The rearrangement links TRBV5-1 to TRBJ1-5, with D hard to call. The germline V gene encodes CDR1 SGHRS and CDR2 YFSETQ. V lost 0 bases and J lost 1, with 5 bases in between. CDR3 size: 14 residues. The CDR3 coding sequence is TGCGCCAGCAGCTTGGGGGCCAGCAATCAGCCCCAGCATTTT. It specifies CASSLGASNQPQHF.

This chain uses TRBV7-6 with TRBJ2-7, with 10 positions matching TRBD2. With V trimmed by 6 bases and J by 6 bases, 8 bases remained unmatched. The CDR3 covers 14 residues. Per germline, CDR1 SGHVS and CDR2 FNYEAQ. The CDR3 loop is CASSSGRLSSEQYF. CDR3 nucleotide sequence: TGTGCCAGCAGTAGCGGGAGGTTATCCAGCGAGCAGTACTTC.

The rearrangement links TRBV19 to TRBJ1-2, with TRBD1 identical over 7 bases. The CDR3 runs to 17 residues. Per the germline V gene, CDR1 is LNHDA and CDR2 is SQIVND (reference sequence). Trimming at V came to 1 base and at J to 8 bases, leaving 16 bases not matched to a gene. This chain's CDR3 is CASSIGFMGTVSVGYTF. The CDR3 DNA follows: TGTGCCAGTAGTATAGGATTTATGGGGACAGTCTCAGTCGGCTACACCTTC. Full variable domain (remainder filled in from reference TRBV19 and TRBJ1-2): DGGITQSPKYLFRKEGQNVTLSCEQNLNHDAMYWYRQDPGQGLRLIYYSQIVNDFQKGDIAEGYSVSREKKESFPLTVTSAQKNPTAFYLCASSIGFMGTVSVGYTFGSGTRLTVV.

This chain joins TRBV30 and TRBJ2-3; TRBD2 matches at 12 bases. The CDR3 is 22 residues long. The V gene end was trimmed by 4 bases and the J gene end by 7 bases; junction bases not matched to a gene: 30. The germline CDR1 and CDR2 sequences are GTSNPN and SVGIG (reference sequence). The CDR3 DNA reads as TGTGCCTGGATCAGTAGGCTAGCGGGAGGGCCAACTCGACTCGTCGCACAATATACGCAGTATTTT. This codes for CAWISRLAGGPTRLVAQYTQYF.

The rearrangement links TRBV25-1 to TRBJ2-4, with D maybe TRBD1 (5 bases). V lost 2 bases, J lost 6 bases, and 8 bases lay in between. CDR1 MGHDK and CDR2 SYGVNS come from the germline V gene. The CDR3 has 13 residues. The CDR3 coding sequence is TGTGCCAGCAGTGAAGGGGCGAGAAACATTCAGTACTTC. Amino acid sequence: CASSEGARNIQYF.

This chain uses TRBV18 with TRBJ1-3; no reliable D call. Looked up from germline, CDR1 is KGHSH and CDR2 is LQKENI. This CDR3 has 16 amino acids. V was shortened by 1 base and J by 4 bases, with 14 bases between the two germline ends. This CDR3 reads CASSPLTGREGNTIYF. The DNA of the CDR3 is TGTGCCAGCTCACCACTTACTGGGCGTGAGGGAAACACCATATATTTT.